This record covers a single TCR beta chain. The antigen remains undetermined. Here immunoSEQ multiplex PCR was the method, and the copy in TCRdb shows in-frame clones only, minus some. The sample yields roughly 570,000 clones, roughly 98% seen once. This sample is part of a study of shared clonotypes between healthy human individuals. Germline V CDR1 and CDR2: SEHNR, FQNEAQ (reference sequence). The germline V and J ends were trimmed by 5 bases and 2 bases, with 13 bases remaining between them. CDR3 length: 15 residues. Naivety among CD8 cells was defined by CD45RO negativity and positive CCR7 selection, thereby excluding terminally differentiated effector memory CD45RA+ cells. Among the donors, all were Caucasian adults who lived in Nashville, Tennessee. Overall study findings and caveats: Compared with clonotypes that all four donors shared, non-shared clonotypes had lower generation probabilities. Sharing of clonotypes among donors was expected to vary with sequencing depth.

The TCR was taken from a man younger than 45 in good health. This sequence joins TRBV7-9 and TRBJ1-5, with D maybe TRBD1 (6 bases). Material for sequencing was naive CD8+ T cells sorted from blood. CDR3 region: CASSDTGTGNQPQHF. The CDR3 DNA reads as TGTGCCAGCAGCGATACAGGGACGGGCAATCAGCCCCAGCATTTT.